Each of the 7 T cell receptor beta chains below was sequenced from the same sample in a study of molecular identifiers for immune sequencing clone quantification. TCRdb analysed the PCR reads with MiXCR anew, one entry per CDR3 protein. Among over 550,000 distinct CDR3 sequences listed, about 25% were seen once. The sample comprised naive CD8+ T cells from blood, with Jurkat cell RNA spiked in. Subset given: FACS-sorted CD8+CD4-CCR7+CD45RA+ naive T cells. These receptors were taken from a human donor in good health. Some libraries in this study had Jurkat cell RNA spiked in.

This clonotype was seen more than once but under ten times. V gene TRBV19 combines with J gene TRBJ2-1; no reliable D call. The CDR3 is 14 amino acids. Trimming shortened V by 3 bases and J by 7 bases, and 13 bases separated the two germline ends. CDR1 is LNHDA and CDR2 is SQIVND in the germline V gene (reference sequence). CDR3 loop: CASSIPYSGNEQFF. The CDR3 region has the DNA TGTGCCAGTAGTATCCCATACAGTGGGAATGAGCAGTTCTTC.

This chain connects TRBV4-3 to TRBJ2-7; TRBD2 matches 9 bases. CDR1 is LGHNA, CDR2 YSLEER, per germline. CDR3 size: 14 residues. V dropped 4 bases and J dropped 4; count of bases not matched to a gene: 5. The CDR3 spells CASSPGTSYYEQYF. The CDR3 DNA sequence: TGCGCCAGCAGCCCTGGGACTAGCTATTACGAGCAGTACTTC.

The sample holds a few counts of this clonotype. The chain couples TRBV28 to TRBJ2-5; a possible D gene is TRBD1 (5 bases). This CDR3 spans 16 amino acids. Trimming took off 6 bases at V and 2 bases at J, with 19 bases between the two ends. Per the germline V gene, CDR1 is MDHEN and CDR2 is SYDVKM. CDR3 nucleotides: TGTGCCAGCAGGGGCAGGGTTTTCGCGTGGCAAGAGACCCAGTACTTC. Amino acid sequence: CASRGRVFAWQETQYF.

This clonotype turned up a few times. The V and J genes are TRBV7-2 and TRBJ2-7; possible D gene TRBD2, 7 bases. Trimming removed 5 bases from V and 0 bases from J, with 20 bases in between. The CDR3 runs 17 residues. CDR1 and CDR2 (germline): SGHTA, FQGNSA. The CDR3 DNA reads TGTGCCAGCAGCCTACAAGGGGGGGGCTGGGGCTCCTACGAGCAGTACTTC. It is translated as CASSLQGGGWGSYEQYF.

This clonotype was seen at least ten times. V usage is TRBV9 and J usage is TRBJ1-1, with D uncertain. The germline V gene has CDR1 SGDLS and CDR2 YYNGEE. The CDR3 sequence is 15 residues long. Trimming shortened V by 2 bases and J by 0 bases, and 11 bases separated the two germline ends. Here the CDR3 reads CASSVISVMNTEAFF. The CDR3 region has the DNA TGTGCCAGCAGCGTTATCTCAGTCATGAACACTGAAGCTTTCTTT.

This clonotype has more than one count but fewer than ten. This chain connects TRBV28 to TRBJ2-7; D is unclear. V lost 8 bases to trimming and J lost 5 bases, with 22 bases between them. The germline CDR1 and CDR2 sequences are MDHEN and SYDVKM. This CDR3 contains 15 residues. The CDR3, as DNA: TGTGCCAGCCTGGGCCAGCCAGGCCTCAGCCACGAGCAGTACTTC. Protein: CASLGQPGLSHEQYF.

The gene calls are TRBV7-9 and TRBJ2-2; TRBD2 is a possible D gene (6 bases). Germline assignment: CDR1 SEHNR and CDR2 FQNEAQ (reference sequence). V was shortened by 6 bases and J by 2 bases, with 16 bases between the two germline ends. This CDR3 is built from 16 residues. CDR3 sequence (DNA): TGTGCCAGCAGACTAGTCGGCGGGGCAAACACCGGGGAGCTGTTTTTT. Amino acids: CASRLVGGANTGELFF.